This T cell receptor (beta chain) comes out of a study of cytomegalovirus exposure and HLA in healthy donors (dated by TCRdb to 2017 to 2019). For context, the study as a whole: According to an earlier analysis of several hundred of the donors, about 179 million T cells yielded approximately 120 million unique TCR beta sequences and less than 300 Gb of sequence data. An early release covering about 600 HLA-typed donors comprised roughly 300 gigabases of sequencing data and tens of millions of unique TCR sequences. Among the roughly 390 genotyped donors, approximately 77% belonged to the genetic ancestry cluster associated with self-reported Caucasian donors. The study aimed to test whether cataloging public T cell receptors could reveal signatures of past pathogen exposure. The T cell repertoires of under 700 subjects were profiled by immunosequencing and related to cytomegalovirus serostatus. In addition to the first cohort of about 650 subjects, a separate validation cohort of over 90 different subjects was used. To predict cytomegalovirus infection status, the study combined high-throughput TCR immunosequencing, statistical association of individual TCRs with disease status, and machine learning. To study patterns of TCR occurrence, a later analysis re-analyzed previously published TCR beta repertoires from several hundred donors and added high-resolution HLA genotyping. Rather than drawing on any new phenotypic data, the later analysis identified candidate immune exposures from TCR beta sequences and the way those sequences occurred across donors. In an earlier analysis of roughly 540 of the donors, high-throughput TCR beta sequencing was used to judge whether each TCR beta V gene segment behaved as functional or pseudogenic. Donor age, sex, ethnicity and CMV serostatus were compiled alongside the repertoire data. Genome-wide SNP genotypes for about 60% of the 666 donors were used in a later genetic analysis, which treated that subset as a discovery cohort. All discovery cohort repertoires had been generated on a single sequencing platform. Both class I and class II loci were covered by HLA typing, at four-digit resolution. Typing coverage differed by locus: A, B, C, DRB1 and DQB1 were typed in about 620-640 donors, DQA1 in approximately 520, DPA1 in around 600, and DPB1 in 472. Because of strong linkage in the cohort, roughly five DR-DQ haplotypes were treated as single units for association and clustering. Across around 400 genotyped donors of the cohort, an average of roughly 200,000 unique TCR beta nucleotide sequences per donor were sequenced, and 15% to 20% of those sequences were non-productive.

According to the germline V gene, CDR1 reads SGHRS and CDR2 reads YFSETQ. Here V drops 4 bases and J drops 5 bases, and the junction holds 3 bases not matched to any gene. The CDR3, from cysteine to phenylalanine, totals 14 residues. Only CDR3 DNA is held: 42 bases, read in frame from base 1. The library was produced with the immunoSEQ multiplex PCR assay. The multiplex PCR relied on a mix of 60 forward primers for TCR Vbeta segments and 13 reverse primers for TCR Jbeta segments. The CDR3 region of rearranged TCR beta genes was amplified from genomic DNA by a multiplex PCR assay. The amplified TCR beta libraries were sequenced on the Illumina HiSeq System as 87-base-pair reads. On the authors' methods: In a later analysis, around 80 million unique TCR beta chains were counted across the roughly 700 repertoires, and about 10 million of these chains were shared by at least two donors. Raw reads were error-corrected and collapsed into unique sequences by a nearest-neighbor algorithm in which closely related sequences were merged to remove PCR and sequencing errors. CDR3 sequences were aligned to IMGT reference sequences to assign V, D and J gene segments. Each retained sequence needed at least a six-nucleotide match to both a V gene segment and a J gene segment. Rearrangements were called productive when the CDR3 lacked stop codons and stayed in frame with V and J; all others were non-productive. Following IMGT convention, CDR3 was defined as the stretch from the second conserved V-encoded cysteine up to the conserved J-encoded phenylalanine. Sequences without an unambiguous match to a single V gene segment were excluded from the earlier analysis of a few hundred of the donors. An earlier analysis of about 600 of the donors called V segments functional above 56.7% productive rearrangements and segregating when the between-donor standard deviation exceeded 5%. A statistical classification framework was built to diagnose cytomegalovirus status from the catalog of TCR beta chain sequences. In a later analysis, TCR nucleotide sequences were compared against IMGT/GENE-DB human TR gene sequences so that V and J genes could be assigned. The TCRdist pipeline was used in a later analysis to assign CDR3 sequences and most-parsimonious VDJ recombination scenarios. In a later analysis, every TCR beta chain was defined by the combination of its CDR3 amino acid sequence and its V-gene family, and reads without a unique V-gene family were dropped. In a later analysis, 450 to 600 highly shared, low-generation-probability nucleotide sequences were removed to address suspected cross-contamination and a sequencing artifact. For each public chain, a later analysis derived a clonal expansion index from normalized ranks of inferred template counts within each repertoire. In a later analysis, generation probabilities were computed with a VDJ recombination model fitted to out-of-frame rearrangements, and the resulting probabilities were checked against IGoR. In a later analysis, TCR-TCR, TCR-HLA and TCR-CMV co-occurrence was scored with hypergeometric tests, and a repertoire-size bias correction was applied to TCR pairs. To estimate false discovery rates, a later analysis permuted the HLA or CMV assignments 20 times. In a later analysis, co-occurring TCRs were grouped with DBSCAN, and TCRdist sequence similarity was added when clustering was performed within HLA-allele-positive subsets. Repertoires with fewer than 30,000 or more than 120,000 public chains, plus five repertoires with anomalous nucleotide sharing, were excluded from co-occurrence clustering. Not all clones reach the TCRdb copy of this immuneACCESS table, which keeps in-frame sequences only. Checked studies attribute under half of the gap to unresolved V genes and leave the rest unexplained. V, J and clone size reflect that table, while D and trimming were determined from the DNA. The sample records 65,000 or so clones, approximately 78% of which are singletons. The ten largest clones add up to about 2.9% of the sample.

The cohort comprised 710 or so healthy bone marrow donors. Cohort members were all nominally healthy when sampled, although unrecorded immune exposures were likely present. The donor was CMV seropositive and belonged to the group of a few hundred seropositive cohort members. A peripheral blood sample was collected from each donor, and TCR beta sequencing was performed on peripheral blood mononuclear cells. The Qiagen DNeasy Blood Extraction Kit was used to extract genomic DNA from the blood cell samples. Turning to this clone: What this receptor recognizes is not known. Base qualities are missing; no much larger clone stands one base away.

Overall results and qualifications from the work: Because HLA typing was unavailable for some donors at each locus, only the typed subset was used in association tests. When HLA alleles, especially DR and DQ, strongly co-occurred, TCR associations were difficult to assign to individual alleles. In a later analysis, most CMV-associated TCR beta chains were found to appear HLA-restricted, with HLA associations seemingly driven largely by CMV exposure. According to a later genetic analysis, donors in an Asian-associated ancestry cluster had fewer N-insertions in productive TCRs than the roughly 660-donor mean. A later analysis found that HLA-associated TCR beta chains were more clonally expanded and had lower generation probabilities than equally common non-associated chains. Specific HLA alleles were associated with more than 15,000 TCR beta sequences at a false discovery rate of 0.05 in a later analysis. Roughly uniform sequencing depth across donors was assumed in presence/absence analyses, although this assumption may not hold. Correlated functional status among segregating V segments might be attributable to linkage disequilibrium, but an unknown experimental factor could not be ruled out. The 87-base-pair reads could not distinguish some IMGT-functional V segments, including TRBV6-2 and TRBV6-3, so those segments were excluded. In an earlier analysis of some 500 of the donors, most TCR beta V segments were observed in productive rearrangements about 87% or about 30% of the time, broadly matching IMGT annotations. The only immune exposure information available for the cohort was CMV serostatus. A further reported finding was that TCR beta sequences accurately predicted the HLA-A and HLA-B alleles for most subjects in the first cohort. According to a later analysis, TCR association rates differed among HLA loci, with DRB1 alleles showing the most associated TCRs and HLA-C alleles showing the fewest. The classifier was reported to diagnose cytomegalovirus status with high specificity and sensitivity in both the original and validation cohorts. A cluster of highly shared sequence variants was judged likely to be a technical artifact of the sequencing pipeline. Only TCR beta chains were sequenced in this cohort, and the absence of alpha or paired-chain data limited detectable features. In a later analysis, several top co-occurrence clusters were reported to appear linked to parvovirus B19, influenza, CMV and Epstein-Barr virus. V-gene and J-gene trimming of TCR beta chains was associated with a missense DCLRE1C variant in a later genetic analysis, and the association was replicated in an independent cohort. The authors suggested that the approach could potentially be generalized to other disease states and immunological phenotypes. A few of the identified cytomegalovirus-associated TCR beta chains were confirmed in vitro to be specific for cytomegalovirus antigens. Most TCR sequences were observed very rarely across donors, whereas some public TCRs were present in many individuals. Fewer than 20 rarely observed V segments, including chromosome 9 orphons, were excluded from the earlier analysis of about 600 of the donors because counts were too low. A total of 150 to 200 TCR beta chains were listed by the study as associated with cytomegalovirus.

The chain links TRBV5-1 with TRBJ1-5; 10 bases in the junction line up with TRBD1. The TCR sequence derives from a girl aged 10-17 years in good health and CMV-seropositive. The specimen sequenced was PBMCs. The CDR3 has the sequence CASSPGTGDQPQHF. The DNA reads TGCGCCAGCAGCCCTGGGACAGGGGATCAGCCCCAGCATTTT.